The present TCR beta chain was sequenced within a study of graft-versus-host responses after intestinal transplantation. In the study overall: All recipients were given anti-thymocyte globulin induction, and tacrolimus and steroids were then administered for around three years.

The V end was cut by 1 base, the J end by 4 bases, with 5 bases between. Germline V gene sequence: CDR1 SGHNT, CDR2 YYREEE (reference sequence). CDR3 length: 12 amino acids. TCRdb's copy holds only in-frame clones and misses some; the assay was immunoSEQ multiplex PCR. Among about 39,000 clones listed, 90% to 95% were seen once. Study findings and constraints: Early post-transplant falls in HvG clones accompanied the peak levels of circulating GvH clones. Recipient marrow showed GvH clones, some seen first in ileum or blood.

As concerns this clone: What it binds is not known.

This TCR was sampled from a human patient who received an intestinal transplant, so some T cells may come from the graft donor. The starting material was PBMCs, obtained 734 days after intestinal transplantation. This chain links TRBV5-4 with TRBJ2-5, with D tentatively TRBD1 (5 bases). CDR3 protein: CASSLQGETQYF. The CDR3 region has the DNA TGTGCCAGCAGCTTGCAGGGAGAGACCCAGTACTTC.